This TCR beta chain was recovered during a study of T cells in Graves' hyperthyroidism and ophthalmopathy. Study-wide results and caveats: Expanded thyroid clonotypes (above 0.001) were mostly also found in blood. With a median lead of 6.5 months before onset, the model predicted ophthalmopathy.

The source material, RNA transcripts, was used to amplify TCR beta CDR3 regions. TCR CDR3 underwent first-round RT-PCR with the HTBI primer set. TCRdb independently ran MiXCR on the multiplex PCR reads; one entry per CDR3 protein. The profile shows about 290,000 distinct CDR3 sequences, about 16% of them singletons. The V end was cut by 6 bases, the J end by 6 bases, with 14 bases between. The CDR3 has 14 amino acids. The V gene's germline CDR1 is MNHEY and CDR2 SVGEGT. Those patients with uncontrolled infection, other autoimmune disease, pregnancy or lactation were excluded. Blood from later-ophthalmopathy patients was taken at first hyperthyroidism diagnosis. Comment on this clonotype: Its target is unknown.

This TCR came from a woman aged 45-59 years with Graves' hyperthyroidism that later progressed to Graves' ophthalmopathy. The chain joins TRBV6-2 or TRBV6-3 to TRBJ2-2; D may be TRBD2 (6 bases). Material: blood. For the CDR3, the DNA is TGTGCCAGCAGCCCCCCGGGGGAGGCCGGGGAGCTGTTTTTT. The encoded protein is CASSPPGEAGELFF.